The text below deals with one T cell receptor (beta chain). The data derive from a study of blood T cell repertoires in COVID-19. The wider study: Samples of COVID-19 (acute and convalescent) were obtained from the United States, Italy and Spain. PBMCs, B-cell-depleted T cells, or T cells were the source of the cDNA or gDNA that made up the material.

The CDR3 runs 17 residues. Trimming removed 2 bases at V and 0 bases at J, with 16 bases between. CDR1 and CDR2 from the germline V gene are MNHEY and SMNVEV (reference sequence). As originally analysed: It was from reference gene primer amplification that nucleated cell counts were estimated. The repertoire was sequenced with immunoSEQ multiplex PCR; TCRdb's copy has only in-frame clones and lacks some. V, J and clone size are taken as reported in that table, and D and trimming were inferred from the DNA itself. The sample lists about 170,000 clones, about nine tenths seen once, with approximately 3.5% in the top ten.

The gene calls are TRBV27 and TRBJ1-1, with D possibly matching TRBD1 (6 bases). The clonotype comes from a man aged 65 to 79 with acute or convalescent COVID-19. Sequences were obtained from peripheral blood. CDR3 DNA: TGTGCCAGCAGTTTACACTCAGGGGCGGCCATGAACACTGAAGCTTTCTTT. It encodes CASSLHSGAAMNTEAFF.